The present T cell receptor beta chain was sequenced within a study of T-cell memory formation after mild COVID-19. General study points: Clones that contracted from day 15 to 85 had balanced CD4/CD8; later expanders were CD4+ biased. Mostly located in CM and EM were contracting CD4+ clones, with contracting CD8+ clones located in EMRA.

To note about this clonotype: No antigen is known for it.

The CDR3 covers 14 residues. Germline lookup yields CDR1 DFQATT and CDR2 SNEGSKA (reference sequence). The J segment lost 4 bases and the V segment lost 5 bases, leaving 8 bases of the junction unmatched. Each CDR3 protein gets one entry after TCRdb re-called the 5' RACE reads with MiXCR. The sample carries some 200,000 distinct CDR3 sequences, around 9.1% recorded once. The chain combines TRBV20-1 with TRBJ2-7, with 10 bases matching TRBD1. The sequencing input was PBMCs or a T cell subset sorted from them (not recorded which). This TCR was sampled from a young man who had mild COVID-19 (a few samples of this study predate the infection). Cell type and time point are not known. In DNA form, the CDR3 reads TGCAGTGCTGAAGAACCGGGACAGGGGTACGAGCAGTACTTC. This sequence encodes CSAEEPGQGYEQYF.